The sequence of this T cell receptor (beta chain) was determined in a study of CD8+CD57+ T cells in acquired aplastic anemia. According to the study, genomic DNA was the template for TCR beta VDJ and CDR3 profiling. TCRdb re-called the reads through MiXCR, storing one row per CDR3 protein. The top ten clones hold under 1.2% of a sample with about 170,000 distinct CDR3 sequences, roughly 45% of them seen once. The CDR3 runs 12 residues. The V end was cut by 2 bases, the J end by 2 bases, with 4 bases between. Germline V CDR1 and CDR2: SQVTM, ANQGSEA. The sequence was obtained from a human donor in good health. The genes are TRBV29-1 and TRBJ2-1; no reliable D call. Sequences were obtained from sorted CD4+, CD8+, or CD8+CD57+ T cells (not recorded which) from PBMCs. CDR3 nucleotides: TGCAGCGTTGAATTCACCTACAATGAGCAGTTCTTC. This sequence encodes CSVEFTYNEQFF.